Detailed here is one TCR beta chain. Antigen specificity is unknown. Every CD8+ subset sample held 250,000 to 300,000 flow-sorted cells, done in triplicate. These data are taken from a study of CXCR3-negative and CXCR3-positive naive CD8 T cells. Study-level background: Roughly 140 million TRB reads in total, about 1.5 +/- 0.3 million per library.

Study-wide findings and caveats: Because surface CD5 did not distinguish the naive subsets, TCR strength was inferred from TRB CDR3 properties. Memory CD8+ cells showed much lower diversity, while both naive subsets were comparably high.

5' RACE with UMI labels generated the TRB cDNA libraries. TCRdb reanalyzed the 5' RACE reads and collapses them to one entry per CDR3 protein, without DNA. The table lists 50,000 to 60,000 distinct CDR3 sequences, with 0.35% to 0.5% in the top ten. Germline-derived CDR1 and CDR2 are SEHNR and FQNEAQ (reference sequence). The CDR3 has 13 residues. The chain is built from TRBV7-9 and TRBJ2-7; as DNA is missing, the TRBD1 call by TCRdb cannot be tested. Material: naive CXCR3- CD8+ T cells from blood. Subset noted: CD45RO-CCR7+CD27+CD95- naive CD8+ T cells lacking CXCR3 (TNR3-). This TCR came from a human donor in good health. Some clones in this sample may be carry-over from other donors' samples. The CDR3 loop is CASRLDPSVEQYF.